This T cell receptor beta chain was captured in a study of blood T cell repertoires in COVID-19. Study-wide context: Collection of acute and convalescent COVID-19 samples took place in the United States, Italy and Spain.

Data came from immunoSEQ multiplex PCR; TCRdb stores just in-frame clones and leaves some out. The table shows around 250,000 clones, with around nine tenths occurring only once. In germline, CDR1 is SGHTA, CDR2 FQGNSA. With V trimmed by 8 bases and J by 1 base, 4 bases remained unmatched. This CDR3 is built from 16 residues. In terms of age and location, participants ranged from about 18 to 95 years and lived in about two dozen US areas. Donors were grouped by their self-reported clinical history. Input material: PBMCs or T cells enriched from blood (not recorded which). The receptor's source is a woman aged 40 to 50 who had been exposed to COVID-19. V is TRBV7-2 and J is TRBJ2-2, with TRBD2 matching 13 bases. The CDR3: CASSGLAGVNTGELFF. The DNA for the CDR3 is TGTGCCAGCTCAGGACTAGCGGGAGTGAACACCGGGGAGCTGTTTTTT.